Listed below are T cell receptor beta chains from one sample, sequenced in a study of blood T cell repertoires in COVID-19. Libraries were prepared by immunoSEQ multiplex PCR; TCRdb keeps only in-frame clonotypes and omits some of them. The sample has 55,000 to 95,000 clones, 82% seen once; the top ten hold 1.8%. The sample consisted of peripheral blood. The receptors come from a woman in her sixties with acute or convalescent COVID-19. Both conserved end residues are part of each CDR3. D genes are given only for firm matches. Size tells how often a clone was seen (once, few, many) or the class of an expanded clone, and some rows leave it out.

v_gene,j_gene,abundance,d_gene,CDR3aa,CDR3nt
TRBV28,TRBJ2-5,NA,TRBD2,CASSESSSGARRETQYF,TGTGCCAGCAGCGAGTCCTCTAGCGGGGCCCGACGGGAGACCCAGTACTTC
TRBV7-2,TRBJ2-1,NA,TRBD2,CASSLGGGAQEQFF,TGTGCCAGCAGCTTAGGCGGGGGGGCTCAGGAGCAGTTCTTC
TRBV7-9,TRBJ1-3,NA,TRBD1,CASSLQGRGNTIYF,TGTGCCAGCAGCCTACAGGGGCGCGGAAACACCATATATTTT
TRBV7-6,TRBJ2-1,NA,TRBD2,CASSRPGLAGLSSYNEQFF,TGTGCCAGCAGCCGACCGGGACTAGCGGGTCTAAGCTCCTACAATGAGCAGTTCTTC
TRBV4-1,TRBJ1-6,NA,TRBD1,CASSQVSTKGTGHSPLHF,TGCGCCAGCAGCCAAGTTTCTACCAAGGGGACAGGGCACTCACCCCTCCACTTT
TRBV18,TRBJ1-5,NA,NA,CASSRVGQPQHF,TGTGCCAGCTCACGGGTGGGCCAGCCCCAGCATTTT
TRBV7-9,TRBJ1-1,NA,TRBD1,CASSSSDRGQAFF,TGTGCCAGCAGCTCCTCAGACAGGGGCCAAGCTTTCTTT
TRBV6-5,TRBJ2-5,NA,NA,CASSYSNREETQYF,TGTGCCAGCAGTTACTCGAACAGGGAAGAGACCCAGTACTTC
TRBV19,TRBJ1-4,NA,NA,CASQRGATNEKLFF,TGTGCCAGTCAACGGGGGGCAACTAATGAAAAACTGTTTTTT
TRBV3-1/TRBV3-2,TRBJ2-4,NA,TRBD1,CASSQRQGNFNIQYF,TGTGCCAGCAGCCAGAGACAGGGAAATTTCAACATTCAGTACTTC
TRBV19,TRBJ1-2,NA,TRBD1,CASSIDGTDYGYTF,TGTGCCAGTAGTATAGATGGGACAGACTATGGCTACACCTTC
TRBV6-1,TRBJ2-2,NA,TRBD1,CASSEGQGTTGELFF,TGTGCCAGCAGTGAGGGACAGGGTACTACCGGGGAGCTGTTTTTT
TRBV10-1,TRBJ1-5,NA,NA,CGGGRPSPQHF,TGCGGTGGAGGGCGGCCCAGCCCCCAGCATTTT
TRBV27,TRBJ2-2,NA,TRBD2,CASSFVSSGAPPRTGELFF,TGTGCCAGCAGTTTTGTATCTAGCGGGGCCCCCCCGAGAACCGGGGAGCTGTTTTTT
TRBV4-1,TRBJ2-7,NA,TRBD2,CASSLRVLAGGSYEQYF,TGCGCCAGCAGCCTCCGCGTCCTCGCGGGGGGGTCCTACGAGCAGTACTTC
TRBV12-3/TRBV12-4,TRBJ1-5,NA,NA,CASSSGNQPQHF,TGTGCCAGCAGTTCGGGCAATCAGCCCCAGCATTTT
TRBV4-1,TRBJ2-1,NA,TRBD2,CASSQDRRTSGSDEQFF,TGCGCCAGCAGCCAAGATCGGAGGACTAGCGGGAGTGATGAGCAGTTCTTC
TRBV7-2,TRBJ2-1,NA,NA,CASSLGEAGLEQFF,TGTGCCAGCAGCTTAGGGGAGGCGGGACTCGAGCAGTTCTTC
TRBV5-4,TRBJ1-2,NA,NA,CASSLEISRVGGYGYTF,TGTGCCAGCAGCTTGGAAATATCGAGGGTCGGTGGCTATGGCTACACCTTC
TRBV5-6,TRBJ1-3,NA,NA,CASSLIVSSGNTIYF,TGTGCCAGCAGCTTGATAGTAAGCTCTGGAAACACCATATATTTT
TRBV6-1,TRBJ1-2,NA,NA,CASSEAGEGYGYTF,TGTGCCAGCAGTGAAGCTGGGGAGGGTTATGGCTACACCTTC
TRBV2,TRBJ1-1,NA,TRBD1,CAIPGKGASMNTEAFF,TGTGCCATCCCAGGAAAGGGGGCTTCAATGAACACTGAAGCTTTCTTT
TRBV2,TRBJ1-2,NA,NA,CASSYATDYGYTF,TGTGCCAGCTCCTATGCGACTGACTATGGCTACACCTTC
TRBV7-2,TRBJ2-2,few,NA,CASSFKGRDTGELFF,TGTGCCAGCAGCTTTAAGGGGCGAGACACCGGGGAGCTGTTTTTT
TRBV21-1,TRBJ2-1,NA,NA,CASSAGVGTLNEQFF,TGTGCCAGCAGCGCAGGGGTAGGGACGTTAAATGAGCAGTTCTTC
TRBV3-1/TRBV3-2,TRBJ2-7,many,TRBD2,CASSQGTRTYEQYF,TGTGCCAGCAGCCAAGGGACTAGAACATACGAGCAGTACTTC
TRBV21-1,TRBJ1-2,once,NA,CASSVDRHNYGYTF,TGTGCCAGCAGTGTTGACAGGCATAACTATGGCTACACCTTC
TRBV7-8,TRBJ2-5,NA,TRBD2,CASSLRTSLQTQYF,TGTGCCAGCAGCCTCCGGACTAGCCTTCAGACCCAGTACTTC
TRBV4-2,TRBJ2-3,once,NA,CASSQEAGMGTDTQYF,TGTGCCAGCAGCCAAGAGGCGGGAATGGGCACAGATACGCAGTATTTT
TRBV29-1,TRBJ1-2,NA,TRBD1,CSVETGQGEGYTF,TGCAGCGTTGAAACCGGACAGGGGGAAGGCTACACCTTC
TRBV3-1/TRBV3-2,TRBJ2-4,NA,NA,CASSQVTGKNIQYF,TGTGCCAGCAGCCAAGTGACGGGCAAAAACATTCAGTACTTC
TRBV12-3/TRBV12-4,TRBJ1-5,NA,NA,CASSLAANQPQHF,TGTGCCAGCAGTTTAGCGGCCAATCAGCCCCAGCATTTT
TRBV18,TRBJ2-7,NA,NA,CASSPGEAYEQYF,TGTGCCAGCTCACCTGGAGAGGCCTACGAGCAGTACTTC
TRBV5-1,TRBJ1-1,NA,TRBD1,CASRGRTGENTEAFF,TGCGCCAGCAGGGGGCGGACAGGAGAGAACACTGAAGCTTTCTTT
TRBV19,TRBJ1-6,few,TRBD1,CATGTGTNSPLHF,TGTGCCACCGGGACAGGGACCAATTCACCCCTCCACTTT